The next 13 T cell receptor beta chains were all read from a single sample in a study of early stage breast cancer tumors. Produced via immunoSEQ multiplex PCR; TCRdb's table is partial and in-frame only. Of tens of thousands of clones listed, roughly 78% are singletons. The specimen sequenced was blood. These receptors were taken from a person between 55 and 69 years old with breast cancer.

The gene calls are TRBV30 and TRBJ2-7; a possible D gene is TRBD2 (5 bases). The V end was cut by 4 bases, the J end by 0 bases, with 16 bases between. Germline V gene sequence: CDR1 GTSNPN, CDR2 SVGIG (reference sequence). This CDR3 has 15 residues. The DNA of the CDR3 is TGTGCCTGGATTCCCGCCTCGGGGAGCTCCTACGAGCAGTACTTC. It is translated as CAWIPASGSSYEQYF. Full variable domain (missing parts from reference TRBV30 and TRBJ2-7): SQTIHQWPATLVQPVGSPLSLECTVEGTSNPNLYWYRQAAGRGLQLLFYSVGIGQISSEVPQNLSASRPQDRQFILSSKKLLLSDSGFYLCAWIPASGSSYEQYFGPGTRLTVT.

The chain joins TRBV6-5 to TRBJ2-7, with 10 positions matching TRBD2. CDR3 length: 15 amino acids. Trimming removed 4 bases from V and 5 bases from J; junction bases left unmatched: 8. The germline gives CDR1 MNHEY, CDR2 SVGAGI. The CDR3 spells CASSLSPSGSHEQYF. CDR3 in DNA: TGTGCCAGCAGTTTAAGTCCTAGCGGGAGCCACGAGCAGTACTTC.

V and J are TRBV27 and TRBJ2-2; 8 bases fit TRBD2. CDR1 is MNHEY and CDR2 is SMNVEV in the germline V gene (reference sequence). After removal of 8 bases from V and 5 bases from J, the junction contained 10 bases not matched to a gene. This CDR3 has 15 residues. Here the CDR3 reads CASLPWSSGTGELFF. Written as DNA, the CDR3 is TGTGCCAGCCTCCCCTGGTCTAGCGGGACCGGGGAGCTGTTTTTT.

The rearrangement links TRBV30 to TRBJ2-7; tentative D call: TRBD2 (6 bases). Per the germline V gene, CDR1 is GTSNPN and CDR2 is SVGIG (reference sequence). The CDR3 extends over 12 amino acids. V lost 4 bases to trimming and J lost 6 bases, with 13 bases between them. The CDR3 bases are TGTGCCTGGAACGGGGTGGGGGGCGAGCAGTACTTC. Protein sequence: CAWNGVGGEQYF.

This clone was picked up a small number of times. This sequence joins TRBV6-1 and TRBJ1-2; 9 positions agree with TRBD1. Germline trimming cut 1 base from V and 4 bases from J; bases unmatched to any gene: 1. Per the germline V gene, CDR1 is MNHNS and CDR2 is SASEGT. The CDR3 is made up of 14 amino acids. CDR3 loop: CASSEGQGGYGYTF. CDR3 bases: TGTGCCAGCAGTGAAGGACAGGGGGGCTATGGCTACACCTTC.

V gene TRBV19 combines with J gene TRBJ2-7; D is unclear. Trimming shortened V by 5 bases and J by 5 bases, and 13 bases separated the two germline ends. This CDR3 has 13 residues. Per the germline V gene, CDR1 is LNHDA and CDR2 is SQIVND (reference sequence). CDR3 sequence: CASSPPERDEQYF. CDR3 DNA: TGTGCCAGTAGTCCGCCGGAGAGAGACGAGCAGTACTTC.

This sequence joins TRBV29-1 and TRBJ2-5; D not resolved. The germline CDR1 and CDR2 sequences are SQVTM and ANQGSEA. The V and J ends lost 4 bases and 4 bases respectively, with 10 bases between them. The CDR3 has 12 amino acids. The CDR3 bases are TGCAGCGTTGGCCCTACCCCAGAGACCCAGTACTTC. Protein product: CSVGPTPETQYF.

J is TRBJ1-1 and V is TRBV7-2; 7 nucleotides agree with TRBD1. Losses at the gene ends were 5 bases for V and 4 bases for J; bases not matched to a gene: 7. The CDR3 loop spans 14 amino acids. Germline CDR1 and CDR2: SGHTA and FQGNSA. CDR3 in amino acids: CASSLPTGATEAFF. The CDR3 region has the DNA TGTGCCAGCAGCCTCCCTACAGGGGCCACTGAAGCTTTCTTT. The whole variable domain, filled in from reference TRBV7-2 and TRBJ1-1, reads GAGVSQSPSNKVTEKGKDVELRCDPISGHTALYWYRQSLGQGLEFLIYFQGNSAPDKSGLPSDRFSAERTGGSVSTLTIQRTQQEDSAVYLCASSLPTGATEAFFGQGTRLTVV.

The rearrangement links TRBV7-8 to TRBJ1-1, with D unclear. CDR1 and CDR2 (germline): SGHVS, FQNEAQ. The CDR3 sequence is 14 residues long. The V end was cut by 1 base, the J end by 1 base, with 7 bases between. The CDR3 is CASSLVAGNTEAFF. CDR3 DNA: TGTGCCAGCAGCTTAGTTGCGGGGAACACTGAAGCTTTCTTT.

The gene calls are TRBV5-1 and TRBJ2-5; D is perhaps TRBD1 (6 bases). There are 14 residues in the CDR3. Germline CDR1 reads SGHRS; CDR2 reads YFSETQ. Trimming stripped 4 bases from V and 2 bases from J, with 12 bases between. The CDR3 bases are TGCGCCAGCAGCCTCGGACAGTTTCAAGAGACCCAGTACTTC. Protein sequence: CASSLGQFQETQYF. The full variable domain, its missing parts supplied by reference TRBV5-1 and TRBJ2-5, is KAGVTQTPRYLIKTRGQQVTLSCSPISGHRSVSWYQQTPGQGLQFLFEYFSETQRNKGNFPGRFSGRQFSNSRSEMNVSTLELGDSALYLCASSLGQFQETQYFGPGTRLLVL.

The chain is built from TRBV21-1 and TRBJ2-2; TRBD2 is taken as the D call from the table, unchecked against the DNA. TRBV21-1 is listed as a pseudogene. The CDR3 sequence is 14 residues long. The CDR3 nucleotides read TGTGCCAGCAGCCCGCGCCGGGGCACCGGGGAGCTGTTTTTT. It codes for CASSPRRGTGELFF.

The chain carries TRBV28 and TRBJ2-2; 8 bases map to TRBD1. Germline V gives CDR1 MDHEN, CDR2 SYDVKM. The CDR3 length is 17 residues. The V segment lost 8 bases and the J segment 2 bases; nucleotides outside the gene matches: 13. DNA of the CDR3: TGTGCCAGCTCCCCCCGCCTCGGACAGGGTAACACCGGGGAGCTGTTTTTT. Translation: CASSPRLGQGNTGELFF.

The gene calls are TRBV7-8 and TRBJ2-7, with 8 positions matching TRBD1. Germline V gene sequence: CDR1 SGHVS, CDR2 FQNEAQ. The CDR3 sequence is 15 residues long. Trimming at V came to 5 bases and at J to 3 bases, leaving 9 bases not matched to a gene. CDR3 bases: TGTGCCAGCAGCCTTGGACCGGGACAGGTCTACGAGCAGTACTTC. It translates to CASSLGPGQVYEQYF.